What follows are 26 T cell receptor beta chains derived from one specimen sequenced in a study of T cell responses to AZD1222 COVID-19 vaccine. Generated by immunoSEQ multiplex PCR, the TCRdb table keeps only in-frame clones and is missing some. The table shows some 170,000 clones, with roughly nine tenths occurring only once. The sample in question was peripheral blood, obtained 28 days after the second AZD1222 dose. The receptors come from an adult who received the AZD1222 COVID-19 vaccine.

The chain carries TRBV7-9 and TRBJ2-7; TRBD1 agrees at 8 bases. The V gene's germline CDR1 is SEHNR and CDR2 FQNEAQ (reference sequence). The CDR3 loop spans 15 amino acids. V shed 0 bases, J shed 7 bases, and the junction held 8 bases outside the gene matches. The CDR3 sequence: CASSLATGAGGEQYF. The CDR3 DNA reads TGTGCCAGCAGCTTAGCGACAGGGGCAGGAGGTGAGCAGTACTTC.

This chain links TRBV5-4 with TRBJ1-4, with no clear D. The V end was cut by 6 bases, the J end by 8 bases, with 14 bases between. The CDR3 spans 13 residues. Germline V gives CDR1 SGHNT, CDR2 YYREEE (reference sequence). The CDR3 loop is CASTNLGGEKLFF. CDR3 in DNA: TGTGCCAGCACCAACTTGGGCGGAGAAAAACTGTTTTTT.

The V and J genes are TRBV4-1 and TRBJ1-4; D not resolved. This CDR3 is built from 15 residues. The V end was cut by 0 bases, the J end by 4 bases, with 9 bases between. CDR1 is MGHRA, CDR2 YSYEKL, per germline. The CDR3 nucleotides read TGCGCCAGCAGCCAAGATAGAATCCTTAATGAAAAACTGTTTTTT. Its translation: CASSQDRILNEKLFF.

The J gene is TRBJ1-1, the V gene TRBV27; 9 nucleotides match TRBD1. The length of the CDR3 is 14 residues. The ends lost 4 bases at V and 1 base at J; junction bases unmatched: 1. From germline, CDR1 is MNHEY and CDR2 SMNVEV (reference sequence). The chain's CDR3 is CASSSDRGNTEAFF. For the CDR3, the DNA is TGTGCCAGCAGTTCGGACAGGGGGAACACTGAAGCTTTCTTT.

The V gene is TRBV2, the J gene TRBJ2-7; D is possibly TRBD2 (5 bases). V was shortened by 7 bases and J by 3 bases, with 10 bases between the two germline ends. The CDR3 covers 12 residues. The germline gives CDR1 SNHLY, CDR2 FYNNEI. The CDR3 region has the DNA TGTGCCAGCATGGAACTAGACTACGAGCAGTACTTC. It encodes CASMELDYEQYF.

This clone was seen a single time. The gene calls are TRBV5-1 and TRBJ2-3, with 7 bases fitting TRBD1. The J segment lost 9 bases and the V segment lost 0 bases, leaving 7 bases of the junction unmatched. This CDR3 has 14 residues. Germline V gene lookup returns CDR1 SGHRS and CDR2 YFSETQ. CDR3: CASSLGTGPWTQYF. In DNA, the CDR3 is TGCGCCAGCAGCTTGGGGACAGGCCCGTGGACGCAGTATTTT.

J is TRBJ1-2 and V is TRBV5-5; tentative D call: TRBD1 (5 bases). The CDR3 is 18 amino acids. Germline V gene lookup returns CDR1 SGHKS and CDR2 YYEKEE (reference sequence). V was cut by 0 bases and J by 2 bases, with 20 bases left in between. Here the CDR3 reads CASSLAIRDPSGNYGYTF. The CDR3 bases are TGTGCCAGCAGCTTGGCCATTCGGGACCCCAGCGGAAACTATGGCTACACCTTC. The full variable domain, rest sourced from reference TRBV5-5 and TRBJ1-2, is DAGVTQSPTHLIKTRGQQVTLRCSPISGHKSVSWYQQVLGQGPQFIFQYYEKEERGRGNFPDRFSARQFPNYSSELNVNALLLGDSALYLCASSLAIRDPSGNYGYTFGSGTRLTVV.

This chain links TRBV2 with TRBJ1-2, with a tentative D call TRBD1 (6 bases). There are 16 residues in the CDR3. Germline CDR1 SNHLY, CDR2 FYNNEI. The V end was cut by 5 bases, the J end by 7 bases, with 23 bases between. The CDR3 DNA follows: TGTGCCAGCAGTTCCCAATTAGCAACAGGGATAAGTGGCTACACCTTC. Residues: CASSSQLATGISGYTF.

The chain joins TRBV5-1 to TRBJ2-2, with D uncertain. CDR1 is SGHRS and CDR2 is YFSETQ in the germline V gene. V was shortened by 3 bases and J by 4 bases, with 7 bases between the two germline ends. This CDR3 region has 13 residues. For the CDR3, the DNA is TGCGCCAGCAGCTCGAGAAGCACCGGGGAGCTGTTTTTT. As protein: CASSSRSTGELFF.

This chain connects TRBV2 to TRBJ1-1; possible D gene TRBD1, 6 bases. This CDR3 has 13 residues. Germline V gene lookup returns CDR1 SNHLY and CDR2 FYNNEI. The V and J ends lost 6 bases and 4 bases respectively, with 12 bases between them. CDR3 nucleotide sequence: TGTGCCAGCAGCTTACAGGGATCCACTGAAGCTTTCTTT. The encoded protein is CASSLQGSTEAFF.

The chain links TRBV25-1 to TRBJ1-5; TRBD1 aligns across 11 bases. The CDR3 spans 14 residues. V lost 5 bases to trimming and J lost 6 bases; unmatched junction nucleotides: 3. The germline V gene encodes CDR1 MGHDK and CDR2 SYGVNS. In nucleotides, the CDR3 is TGTGCCAGCAGTCCAGGACAGGGGGCTCAGCCCCAGCATTTT. Translating gives CASSPGQGAQPQHF.

The chain is built from TRBV9 and TRBJ2-3, with a tentative D call TRBD2 (6 bases). Germline V gene sequence: CDR1 SGDLS, CDR2 YYNGEE. The CDR3 is 16 residues long. The germline V and J ends were trimmed by 3 bases and 0 bases, with 14 bases remaining between them. The CDR3 DNA is TGTGCCAGCAGCGGAAGGGGCGGGACTAGCACAGATACGCAGTATTTT. Translating it yields CASSGRGGTSTDTQYF.

The gene calls are TRBV5-1 and TRBJ1-3; possibly TRBD1 for D (5 bases). In germline, CDR1 is SGHRS, CDR2 YFSETQ. Trimming stripped 3 bases from V and 1 base from J, with 8 bases between. This CDR3 is built from 14 residues. CDR3 residues: CASSWGPSGNTIYF. The CDR3 nucleotides are TGCGCCAGCAGCTGGGGACCGTCTGGAAACACCATATATTTT.

This sequence joins TRBV7-9 and TRBJ2-7; D is ambiguous. Germline values: CDR1 SEHNR, CDR2 FQNEAQ (reference sequence). Trimming shortened V by 6 bases and J by 7 bases, and 19 bases separated the two germline ends. The CDR3 sequence is 14 residues long. The CDR3 region has the DNA TGTGCCAGCAGGAGCATTGGACCACCCGAGGAGCAGTACTTC. It specifies CASRSIGPPEEQYF.

The gene calls are TRBV10-3 and TRBJ1-6, with 8 bases identical to TRBD1. After removal of 6 bases from V and 5 bases from J, the junction contained 3 bases not matched to a gene. The CDR3 extends over 14 amino acids. The germline V gene encodes CDR1 ENHRY and CDR2 SYGVKD. Written as DNA, the CDR3 is TGTGCCATCAGGACAGGGGTTCATAATTCACCCCTCCACTTT. The encoded protein is CAIRTGVHNSPLHF.

The rearrangement links TRBV7-3 to TRBJ2-3, with D tentatively TRBD2 (6 bases). Germline V gene lookup returns CDR1 SGHTA and CDR2 FQGTGA. With 5 bases removed from V and 3 bases from J, the gap between germline ends came to 12 bases. CDR3 length: 14 amino acids. Here the CDR3 reads CASSATSSTDTQYF. CDR3 coding DNA: TGTGCCAGCAGCGCCACTAGCTCTACAGATACGCAGTATTTT.

The V and J genes are TRBV29-1 and TRBJ1-1; D gene ambiguous. V dropped 6 bases and J dropped 0 bases, with 14 bases sitting between them. CDR1 is SQVTM and CDR2 is ANQGSEA in the germline V gene. This CDR3 has 14 amino acids. The chain's CDR3 is CSVGTDLVNTEAFF. CDR3 in DNA: TGCAGCGTGGGTACGGATTTAGTGAACACTGAAGCTTTCTTT. The entire variable domain, with the rest obtained from reference TRBV29-1 and TRBJ1-1, is as follows: SAVISQKPSRDICQRGTSLTIQCQVDSQVTMMFWYRQQPGQSLTLIATANQGSEATYESGFVIDKFPISRPNLTFSTLTVSNMSPEDSSIYLCSVGTDLVNTEAFFGQGTRLTVV.

This clone was seen a handful of times. The chain carries TRBV5-6 and TRBJ2-3, with D possibly matching TRBD1 (6 bases). Trimming shortened V by 2 bases and J by 4 bases, and 17 bases separated the two germline ends. This CDR3 comprises 16 residues. Germline V lookup: CDR1 SGHDT, CDR2 YYEEEE. This CDR3 reads CASSLGGRIISDTQYF. As DNA, the CDR3 is TGTGCCAGCAGCTTAGGGGGTCGCATAATATCAGATACGCAGTATTTT.

The rearrangement links TRBV25-1 to TRBJ2-7; D gene unclear. This CDR3 region has 12 residues. CDR1 is MGHDK, CDR2 SYGVNS, per germline. V lost 3 bases and J 4 bases, leaving 7 bases between the germline ends. Written as DNA, the CDR3 is TGTGCCAGCAGTGATCAAGGGTACGAGCAGTACTTC. Protein sequence: CASSDQGYEQYF.

The chain links TRBV12-3 or TRBV12-4 to TRBJ1-2, with D unresolved. With 6 bases removed from V and 4 bases from J, the gap between germline ends came to 12 bases. The CDR3 spans 13 residues. For the CDR3, the DNA is TGTGCCAGCAGCTTGGACTTCCTCTATGGCTACACCTTC. Encoded protein: CASSLDFLYGYTF.

This clone occurred a few times. The chain joins TRBV7-3 to TRBJ2-2; no definite D call. V lost 2 bases and J lost 7, with 8 bases in between. This CDR3 has 13 amino acids. Germline CDR1 SGHTA, CDR2 FQGTGA. CDR3 in DNA: TGTGCCAGCAGCTTACTGCCGCGCGGGGAGCTGTTTTTT. Its protein is CASSLLPRGELFF.

The rearrangement joins TRBV6-2 or TRBV6-3 to TRBJ2-7, with D perhaps matching TRBD1 or TRBD2 (5 bases each). The germline CDR1 and CDR2 sequences are MNHEY and SVGEGT. CDR3 length equals 15 residues. V shed 2 bases and J shed 0 bases, with 11 bases lying between them. CDR3 protein: CASSYRDQYSYEQYF. In DNA, the CDR3 is TGTGCCAGCAGTTACCGGGACCAATACTCCTACGAGCAGTACTTC.

This clone was observed a single time. The chain joins TRBV7-2 to TRBJ1-6, with 7 bases matching TRBD1. The CDR3 runs to 16 residues. Trimming removed 10 bases from V and 0 bases from J; junction bases left unmatched: 9. Germline CDR1 and CDR2: SGHTA and FQGNSA. CDR3 coding DNA: TGTGCCACCACAAGGGCAGGGGGCTCCTATAATTCACCCCTCCACTTT. Its protein is CATTRAGGSYNSPLHF.

In regard to this clone: In the same sample, other DNA sequences code for this CDR3. Here the CDR3 reads CASSLAPGGGTEAFF. In DNA, the CDR3 is TGCGCCAGCAGCTTGGCCCCCGGGGGGGGCACTGAAGCTTTCTTT. This chain joins TRBV5-1 and TRBJ1-1; possibly TRBD1 for D (5 bases). V dropped 0 bases and J dropped 4 bases, with 13 bases sitting between them. The CDR3 totals 15 residues. The V gene's germline CDR1 is SGHRS and CDR2 YFSETQ.

The chain has TRBV18 and TRBJ1-5, with TRBD1 matching 10 bases. This CDR3 has 17 amino acids. Looked up from germline, CDR1 is KGHSH and CDR2 is LQKENI. The V gene end was trimmed by 2 bases and the J gene end by 7 bases; junction bases not matched to a gene: 11. CDR3 bases: TGTGCCAGCTCACCAGGAGGGACAGGGGCTACCATCCAGCCCCAGCATTTT. It is translated as CASSPGGTGATIQPQHF.

The genes are TRBV7-8 and TRBJ1-1, with a weak D call TRBD1 (5 bases). The CDR3 length is 15 residues. Looked up from germline, CDR1 is SGHVS and CDR2 is FQNEAQ. With 7 bases removed from V and 3 bases from J, the gap between germline ends came to 18 bases. CDR3 residues: CASTYYGHGDTEAFF. CDR3 bases: TGTGCCAGCACCTACTACGGACATGGGGACACTGAAGCTTTCTTT.